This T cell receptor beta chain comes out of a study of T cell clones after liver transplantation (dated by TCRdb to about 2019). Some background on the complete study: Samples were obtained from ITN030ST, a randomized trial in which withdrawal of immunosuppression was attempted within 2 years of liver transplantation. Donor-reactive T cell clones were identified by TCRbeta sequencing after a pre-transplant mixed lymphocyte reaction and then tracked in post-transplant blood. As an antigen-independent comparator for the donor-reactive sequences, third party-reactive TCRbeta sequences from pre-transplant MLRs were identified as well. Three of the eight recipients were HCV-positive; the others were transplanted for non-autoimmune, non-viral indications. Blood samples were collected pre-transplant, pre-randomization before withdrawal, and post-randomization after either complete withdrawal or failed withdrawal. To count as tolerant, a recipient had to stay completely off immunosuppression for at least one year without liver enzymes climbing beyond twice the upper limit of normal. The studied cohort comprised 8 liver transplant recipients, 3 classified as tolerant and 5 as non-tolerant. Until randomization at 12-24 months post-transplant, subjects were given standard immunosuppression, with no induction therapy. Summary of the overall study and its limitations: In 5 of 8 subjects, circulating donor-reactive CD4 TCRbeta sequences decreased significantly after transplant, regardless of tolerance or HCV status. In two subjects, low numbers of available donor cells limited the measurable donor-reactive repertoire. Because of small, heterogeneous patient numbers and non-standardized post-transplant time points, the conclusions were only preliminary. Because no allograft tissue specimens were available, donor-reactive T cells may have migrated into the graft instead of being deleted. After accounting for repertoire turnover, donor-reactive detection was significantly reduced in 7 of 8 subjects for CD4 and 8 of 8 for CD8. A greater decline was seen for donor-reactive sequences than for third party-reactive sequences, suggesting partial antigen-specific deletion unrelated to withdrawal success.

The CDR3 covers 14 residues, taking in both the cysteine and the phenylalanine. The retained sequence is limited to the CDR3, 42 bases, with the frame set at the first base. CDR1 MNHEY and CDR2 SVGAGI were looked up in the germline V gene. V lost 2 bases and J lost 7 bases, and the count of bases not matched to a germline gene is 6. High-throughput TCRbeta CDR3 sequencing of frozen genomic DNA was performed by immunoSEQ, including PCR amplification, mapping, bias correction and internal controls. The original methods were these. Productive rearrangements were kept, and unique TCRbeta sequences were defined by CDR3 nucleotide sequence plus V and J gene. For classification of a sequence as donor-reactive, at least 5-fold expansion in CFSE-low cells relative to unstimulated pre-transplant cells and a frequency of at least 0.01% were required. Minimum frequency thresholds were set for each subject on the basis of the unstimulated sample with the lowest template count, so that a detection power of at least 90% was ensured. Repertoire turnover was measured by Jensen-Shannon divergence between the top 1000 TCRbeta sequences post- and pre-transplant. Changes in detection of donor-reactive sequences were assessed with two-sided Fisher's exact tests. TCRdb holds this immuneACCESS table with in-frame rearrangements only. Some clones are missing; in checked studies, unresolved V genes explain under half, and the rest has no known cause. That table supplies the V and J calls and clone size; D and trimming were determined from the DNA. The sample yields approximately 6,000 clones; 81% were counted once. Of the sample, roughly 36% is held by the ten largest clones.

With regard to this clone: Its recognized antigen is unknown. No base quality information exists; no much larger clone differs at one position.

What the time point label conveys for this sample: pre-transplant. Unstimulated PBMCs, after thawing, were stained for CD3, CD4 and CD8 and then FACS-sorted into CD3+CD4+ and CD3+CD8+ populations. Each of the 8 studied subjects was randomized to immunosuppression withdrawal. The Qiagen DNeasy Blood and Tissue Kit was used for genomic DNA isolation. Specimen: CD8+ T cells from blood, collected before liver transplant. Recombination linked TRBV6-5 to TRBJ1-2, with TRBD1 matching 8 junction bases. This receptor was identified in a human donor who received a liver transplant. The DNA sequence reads TGTGCCAGCAGTTACGATCAAACAGGGGGTGGCTACACCTTC. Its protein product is CASSYDQTGGGYTF.